Below, one T cell receptor (beta chain) is given with its context. The antigen remains undetermined. The CDR3 contains 17 residues. Germline V gene data show CDR1 as SGHRS and CDR2 as YFSETQ. The ends were cut back, 4 bases at V and 2 bases at J, with 20 bases in the middle. Addition of a universal primer site occurred through template switching, and cDNA carried unique molecular identifiers. MiXCR was run by TCRdb on the 5' RACE reads, yielding one entry per CDR3 protein. The sample carries about 530,000 distinct CDR3 sequences, 20% to 25% recorded once. The sample is drawn from a study of identical twins. Whole-study findings and limits: For zero-insertion analyses, partial confounding could come from invariant MAIT and iNKT cells.

The sample also formed part of further work on yellow fever vaccine responses in identical twins.

This rearrangement joins TRBV5-1 to TRBJ2-3; TRBD1 is a possible D gene (6 bases). This receptor was identified in a woman between 18 and 29 years old in good health. The sample was CD4+ T cells sorted from blood. CDR3 DNA: TGCGCCAGCAGCGAATTTTCGACAGGAAAAAACACAGATACGCAGTATTTT. This sequence encodes CASSEFSTGKNTDTQYF.